This TCR beta chain was sequenced for a study of tumor-infiltrating lymphocytes in primary liver carcinoma. About the study: All lesions had stage T1-T3 N0M0 and roughly 4.2 to 10 cm widths.

The investigators made TCR beta cDNA from about 500 ng total RNA, using a constant-region primer. Modified slightly, ARM-PCR produced TCR beta libraries over three nested multiplex PCR rounds. TCRdb reprocessed the multiplex PCR reads with MiXCR, giving one entry per CDR3 protein. The data hold under 85,000 distinct CDR3 sequences, with approximately 70% observed a single time. The tissue used was unsorted bulk material of about 19-34 mg. RNA and DNA were co-extracted from it with the AllPrep DNA/RNA mini kit. Those sampled were patients whose primary liver carcinoma was treated by surgical resection. This clonotype showed up just once. Germline is not matched at one junction end, which may reflect a read error. The TCR was taken from a man aged 35 to 55 with primary liver carcinoma and hepatitis B virus infection. The sample consisted of liver tumor tissue from sampling region 1. As for subset: tumor region T1, superior pole.

The chain's CDR3 is CAGSSMGLNQPQHF. CDR3 nucleotide sequence: TGTGCCGGCAGCTCAATGGGCCTTAATCAGCCCCAGCATTTT. J is TRBJ1-5 and V is TRBV7-9, with D unresolved. The germline V gene has CDR1 SEHNR and CDR2 FQNEAQ (reference sequence). This CDR3 is 14 amino acids long.